This T cell receptor beta chain comes out of a study of identical twins. Regarding this clonotype: The antigen remains undetermined.

From the 5' RACE reads, TCRdb called clonotypes with MiXCR, one entry per CDR3 protein. This sample has over 600,000 distinct CDR3 sequences, with about 20% found just once. CDR1 is DFQATT and CDR2 is SNEGSKA in the germline V gene (reference sequence). Deletions cut 3 bases from V and 2 bases from J, with 13 bases between. The CDR3 contains 14 residues. General study findings and limits: Twin sharing of out-of-frame TCR alpha was underestimated by models in monozygotic pairs. Memory repertoires lacked the insertion deficit that abundant cord blood beta clonotypes showed.

A further study also used this sample, focusing on T cells expressing NK-cell markers. As that report states: Seven of the eight sequenced donors were HCMV-seropositive; one was seronegative. The leading position in the CD3+CD56-NKG2C+ fraction of a few donors also went to these clonotypes.

The receptor comes from a woman between 18 and 29 years old in good health. The source material was PBMCs. This chain connects TRBV20-1 to TRBJ1-1; D is ambiguous. The CDR3 loop reads CSARRTSSNTEAFF. CDR3 DNA: TGCAGTGCTAGGCGTACGTCCAGTAACACTGAAGCTTTCTTT.